The clone carrying this T cell receptor (beta chain) was observed once. Its matching antigen is unknown. With V trimmed by 5 bases and J by 0 bases, 13 bases remained unmatched. The CDR3 runs to 18 residues. Germline assignment: CDR1 LNHDA and CDR2 SQIVND (reference sequence). Produced via immunoSEQ multiplex PCR; TCRdb's table is partial and in-frame only. The sample comprises about 150,000 clones, more than 75% of which are singletons, and approximately 17% rests with the top ten. The data were obtained in a study of T cell responses to AZD1222 COVID-19 vaccine. The wider study: Second-dose intervals near 4 or 12 weeks were combined. General study points: Nearly half of the spike-specific TCRs reportedly recognize variant regions that carry no mutations. Donor demographics were predominantly white British with a female majority; clonal diversity may be underestimated. Repertoires were obtained solely post-peak T cell response.

This sequence joins TRBV19 and TRBJ1-5; 7 nucleotides agree with TRBD1. The material was peripheral blood, obtained on day 0 of AZD1222 vaccination. The sequence was collected from an adult in good health. The CDR3: CASSSPVGTAYSNQPQHF. In nucleotides, the CDR3 is TGTGCCAGTAGTTCGCCGGTAGGGACAGCCTATAGCAATCAGCCCCAGCATTTT.